A single sample gave rise to the 13 T cell receptor beta chains below, sequenced in a study of T cells in Graves' hyperthyroidism and ophthalmopathy. TCR beta CDR3 sequences were amplified from RNA transcripts. Using the HTBI primer set, a first-round RT-PCR was run on the TCR CDR3. Using its own MiXCR run on the multiplex PCR reads, TCRdb lists one record per CDR3 protein. Of about 580,000 distinct CDR3 sequences in the sample, roughly 14% are singletons; the top ten hold 5% to 7%. Sequencing was done on a sample of blood. These receptors were taken from a young woman with Graves' hyperthyroidism that later progressed to Graves' ophthalmopathy.

This clonotype was seen at least ten times. V gene TRBV7-9 combines with J gene TRBJ1-4; D gene ambiguous. CDR3 length: 16 residues. The V gene's germline CDR1 is SEHNR and CDR2 FQNEAQ (reference sequence). The V end lost 3 bases, the J end lost 0 bases, and 11 bases lay between the germline ends. The CDR3 region is CASSLDQVTTNEKLFF. In DNA, the CDR3 is TGTGCCAGCAGCTTGGATCAGGTGACAACTAATGAAAAACTGTTTTTT.

The J gene is TRBJ2-5, the V gene TRBV20-1, with 9 bases that match TRBD2. The CDR3 is 15 amino acids. The germline gives CDR1 DFQATT, CDR2 SNEGSKA (reference sequence). V dropped 1 base and J dropped 5; count of bases not matched to a gene: 8. The CDR3 sequence is CSARGGVTSGETQYF. CDR3 coding DNA: TGCAGTGCTAGAGGTGGGGTGACTAGCGGTGAGACCCAGTACTTC.

This chain connects TRBV6-2 or TRBV6-3 to TRBJ2-2, with unresolved D. V was shortened by 4 bases and J by 0 bases, with 15 bases between the two germline ends. The CDR3 has 17 residues. CDR1 MNHEY and CDR2 SVGEGT come from the germline V gene. Here the CDR3 reads CASSFSTVYANTGELFF. DNA for the CDR3: TGTGCCAGCAGTTTCTCTACTGTCTATGCGAACACCGGGGAGCTGTTTTTT.

There are many counts of this clonotype. The rearrangement links TRBV11-2 to TRBJ2-1, with D maybe TRBD2 (5 bases). V gave up 1 base and J gave up 2 bases, with 12 bases separating them. The CDR3 sequence is 16 residues long. Germline CDR1 reads SGHAT; CDR2 reads FQNNGV. Written as DNA, the CDR3 is TGTGCCAGCAGCTTAGTCGTGAGGGCCGCCTACAATGAGCAGTTCTTC. Protein product: CASSLVVRAAYNEQFF. The complete variable domain, with remaining parts taken from reference TRBV11-2 and TRBJ2-1, reads EAGVAQSPRYKIIEKRQSVAFWCNPISGHATLYWYQQILGQGPKLLIQFQNNGVVDDSQLPKDRFSAERLKGVDSTLKIQPAKLEDSAVYLCASSLVVRAAYNEQFFGPGTRLTVL.

This sequence joins TRBV3-1 and TRBJ1-5; a weak D match, TRBD1 (5 bases). The CDR3 spans 14 residues. Trimming shortened V by 5 bases and J by 4 bases, and 12 bases separated the two germline ends. Germline CDR1 is LGHDT and CDR2 is YNNKEL (reference sequence). CDR3 sequence (DNA): TGTGCCAGCAGCATCGCTCGGGGGAATCAGCCCCAGCATTTT. Amino acid sequence: CASSIARGNQPQHF.

The J gene is TRBJ1-6, the V gene TRBV4-1; no clear D. Germline-derived CDR1 and CDR2 are MGHRA and YSYEKL. The CDR3 consists of 16 residues. V gave up 2 bases and J gave up 0 bases, with 8 bases separating them. The DNA of the CDR3 is TGCGCCAGCAGCCAACCCAAGAGCTCCTATAATTCACCCCTCCACTTT. This sequence encodes CASSQPKSSYNSPLHF.

This clonotype appeared many times. The chain links TRBV29-1 to TRBJ2-1, with 9 positions matching TRBD2. CDR1 is SQVTM and CDR2 is ANQGSEA in the germline V gene. This CDR3 region has 15 residues. Losses at the gene ends were 7 bases for V and 5 bases for J; bases not matched to a gene: 12. The CDR3 loop reads CSAKATREGHNEQFF. The CDR3 DNA sequence: TGCAGCGCTAAAGCAACGCGGGAGGGCCACAATGAGCAGTTCTTC.

The chain recombines TRBV10-2 with TRBJ2-3, with 7 bases lining up with TRBD1. The CDR3 is 13 amino acids. Losses at the gene ends were 6 bases for V and 2 bases for J; bases not matched to a gene: 2. Germline-derived CDR1 and CDR2 are WSHSY and SAAADI. The CDR3 DNA follows: TGCGCCAGCAGGGGACAGCCCACAGATACGCAGTATTTT. This codes for CASRGQPTDTQYF.

This clonotype came up many times. The V gene is TRBV7-2, the J gene TRBJ2-5; D gene unclear. CDR3 length: 15 residues. Trimming took 0 bases from V and 7 from J, leaving 15 bases between them. Germline CDR1 and CDR2: SGHTA and FQGNSA. The CDR3 nucleotides are TGTGCCAGCAGCTTAGCGCAAGGGCTCCTGGGGACCCAGTACTTC. Translated, it gives CASSLAQGLLGTQYF. Drawing the rest from reference TRBV7-2 and TRBJ2-5, the complete variable domain is GAGVSQSPSNKVTEKGKDVELRCDPISGHTALYWYRQSLGQGLEFLIYFQGNSAPDKSGLPSDRFSAERTGGSVSTLTIQRTQQEDSAVYLCASSLAQGLLGTQYFGPGTRLLVL.

This clonotype was seen at least ten times. V gene TRBV2 combines with J gene TRBJ1-1; D not certain. V was shortened by 4 bases and J by 4 bases, with 4 bases between the two germline ends. The CDR3 is 11 amino acids. Germline-derived CDR1 and CDR2 are SNHLY and FYNNEI. CDR3 sequence: CASSGITEAFF. CDR3 in DNA: TGTGCCAGCAGTGGGATCACTGAAGCTTTCTTT.

This clonotype was picked up a small number of times. V usage is TRBV27 and J usage is TRBJ2-3, with a weak D call TRBD2 (6 bases). V dropped 4 bases and J dropped 0 bases, with 20 bases sitting between them. Germline V gene lookup returns CDR1 MNHEY and CDR2 SMNVEV (reference sequence). The CDR3 contains 18 residues. CDR3 DNA: TGTGCCAGCAGTTCGCTAGATAGATGGGGGACTAGCACAGATACGCAGTATTTT. Encoded protein: CASSSLDRWGTSTDTQYF.

This clonotype was picked up many times. This chain uses TRBV27 with TRBJ2-1; the D is unclear. Germline V gene data show CDR1 as MNHEY and CDR2 as SMNVEV (reference sequence). V lost 6 bases and J 0 bases, leaving 9 bases between the germline ends. The CDR3 loop spans 14 amino acids. CDR3 nucleotides: TGTGCCAGCAGAGAGGAGAGCTCCTACAATGAGCAGTTCTTC. It encodes CASREESSYNEQFF.

This clonotype was counted only a few times. V gene TRBV2 combines with J gene TRBJ2-3; D not resolved. The CDR3 totals 15 residues. Trimming removed 3 bases at V and 4 bases at J, with 14 bases between. Germline loops: CDR1 SNHLY, CDR2 FYNNEI. The CDR3 loop reads CASSELSGPADTQYF. The CDR3 bases are TGTGCCAGCAGTGAGCTATCTGGGCCCGCAGATACGCAGTATTTT.